The subject of this entry is one T cell receptor beta chain. This record comes from a study of PD-L1 blockade in urothelial cancer. For the study at large: Of prior chemotherapy regimens, patients had received between 0 and 3. Once treatment had started, blood was analyzed at 3 weeks (second dose) and again at 6 weeks.

The method was immunoSEQ multiplex PCR; TCRdb's version includes in-frame clones alone and lacks a portion of them. This table holds 70,000 to 75,000 clones, less than 90% found once. This clonotype was obtained from a man between 60 and 70 years old with urothelial cancer. The sample consisted of PBMCs, taken around atezolizumab (anti-PD-L1) treatment.

CDR3 loop: CASSSTGTGLSYEQYF. As DNA, the CDR3 is TGTGCCAGCAGTTCAACCGGGACAGGACTGTCCTACGAGCAGTACTTC. V and J are TRBV28 and TRBJ2-7, with TRBD1 matching 8 bases. The length of the CDR3 is 16 residues. Germline-derived CDR1 and CDR2 are MDHEN and SYDVKM. V was pared by 4 bases and J by 1 base, with 9 bases of the junction left unmatched. Together with reference TRBV28 and TRBJ2-7, the CDR3 gives the full variable domain: DVKVTQSSRYLVKRTGEKVFLECVQDMDHENMFWYRQDPGLGLRLIYFSYDVKMKEKGDIPEGYSVSREKKERFSLILESASTNQTSMYLCASSSTGTGLSYEQYFGPGTRLTVT.